This is a list of T cell receptor beta chains from one sample in a study of blood T cell repertoires in COVID-19. Data came from immunoSEQ multiplex PCR; TCRdb stores just in-frame clones and leaves some out. The data show some 70,000 clones, approximately 79% seen once. Sample: peripheral blood. These receptors were taken from a woman in her forties or fifties with acute or convalescent COVID-19. The CDR3 runs from the conserved cysteine through the conserved F or W. A D gene is named only where the DNA matches it firmly. Not every row has a clone size; where given, it reads once, few, many or a size class.

d_call	cdr3_length	v_call	clone_size	j_call	cdr3_nt	cdr3_aa
TRBD1	16	TRBV6-5	-	TRBJ2-6	TGTGCCAGCAGTTCAACAGGGGGCTCTGGGGCCAACGTCCTGACTTTC	CASSSTGGSGANVLTF
TRBD1	13	TRBV18	-	TRBJ2-7	TGTGCCAGCTCACCATTGGGGACAGGCGAGCAGTACTTC	CASSPLGTGEQYF
TRBD2	14	TRBV9	few	TRBJ2-7	TGTGCCAGCAGCTATAGTTCAGCGGGAGCCGAGCAGTACTTC	CASSYSSAGAEQYF
-	14	TRBV4-1	-	TRBJ2-2	TGCGCCAGCAGCCAAGACGGGAACTTAGGGGAGCTGTTTTTT	CASSQDGNLGELFF
TRBD1	15	TRBV5-1	-	TRBJ2-1	TGCGCCAGCACCTTTACCGGGACAGGGGTGTCTGAGCAGTTCTTC	CASTFTGTGVSEQFF
TRBD1	14	TRBV30	-	TRBJ1-3	TGTGCCTTTCGGACAGGTGCCTCTGGAAACACCATATATTTT	CAFRTGASGNTIYF
-	16	TRBV4-2	-	TRBJ2-3	TGTGCCAGCAGCCAAGCACTATACGTGAGCACAGATACGCAGTATTTT	CASSQALYVSTDTQYF
-	11	TRBV6-1	-	TRBJ2-3	TGTGCCAGCAGTGAAAGGGGTACGCAGTATTTT	CASSERGTQYF
TRBD2	17	TRBV28	-	TRBJ2-1	TGTGCCAGCAGTCGGGGACTAGCGGGCCGGTTTCACAATGAGCAGTTCTTC	CASSRGLAGRFHNEQFF
-	15	TRBV7-9	-	TRBJ2-3	TGTGCCACCACTGGTCCTGCGGAGATCACAGATACGCAGTATTTT	CATTGPAEITDTQYF
TRBD1	12	TRBV10-3	few	TRBJ1-1	TGTGCCATCTCAGGGGGGAACACTGAAGCTTTCTTT	CAISGGNTEAFF
TRBD2	12	TRBV6-2/TRBV6-3	-	TRBJ2-3	TGTGCCAGCAGCCTCCGGGGGGGTACGCAGTATTTT	CASSLRGGTQYF
TRBD1	13	TRBV19	-	TRBJ1-2	TGTGCCAGTAGTATAGATCGGGCAGGGGGCCACACCTTC	CASSIDRAGGHTF
TRBD2	13	TRBV29-1	-	TRBJ2-3	TGCAGCGTTCTGGCTAGCGGGACAGATACGCAGTATTTT	CSVLASGTDTQYF
-	14	TRBV30	-	TRBJ1-2	TGTGCCTGGAGCCCCGAGGACAGACCTTCTCGCTACACCTTC	CAWSPEDRPSRYTF
-	15	TRBV3-1/TRBV3-2	-	TRBJ1-4	TGTGCCAGCAGCCCAGGGACACCTCTGAATGAAAAACTGTTTTTT	CASSPGTPLNEKLFF
-	15	TRBV12-2	-	TRBJ2-1	TGTGCAAGTCGCTTCCCGTTAAGAGTGATCAATGAGCAGTTCTTC	CASRFPLRVINEQFF
TRBD1	13	TRBV6-5	-	TRBJ1-2	TGTGCCAGCAGTACTCGACAGGGGGATGGCTACACCTTC	CASSTRQGDGYTF
TRBD1	17	TRBV28	-	TRBJ2-5	TGTGCCAGCAGTTCCCCCCGGACAGGGCAGGGGCGGGAGACCCAGTACTTC	CASSSPRTGQGRETQYF
TRBD2	16	TRBV18	-	TRBJ2-7	TGTGCCAGCTCACCACAGGCGGCGGGAGGGCCCTACGAGCAGTACTTC	CASSPQAAGGPYEQYF
TRBD2	16	TRBV13	-	TRBJ2-1	TGTGCCAGCAGCTTCCCCGGGACTAGCGTATACAATGAGCAGTTCTTC	CASSFPGTSVYNEQFF
-	13	TRBV7-9	-	TRBJ2-5	TGTGCCAGCTTACGGGGGATGGAAGAGACCCAGTACTTC	CASLRGMEETQYF
TRBD2	15	TRBV28	-	TRBJ2-2	TGTGCCAGCAGTTTCCCCTCTAGCGGGAGCTGGGAGCTGTTTTTT	CASSFPSSGSWELFF
-	12	TRBV7-9	few	TRBJ1-2	TGTGCCAGCAGCCCCAAACAGGGAGGCTACACCTTC	CASSPKQGGYTF
TRBD1	12	TRBV19	-	TRBJ1-1	TGTGCCAGTTCGTATGACAGGGGTGAAGCTTTCTTT	CASSYDRGEAFF
-	13	TRBV12-3/TRBV12-4	-	TRBJ2-2	TGTGCCAGCAACATGGGCCTCACCGGGGAGCTGTTTTTT	CASNMGLTGELFF
-	15	TRBV19	many	TRBJ2-3	TGTGCCAGTAGTTCCAGGATTACGAGCACAGATACGCAGTATTTT	CASSSRITSTDTQYF
TRBD2	17	TRBV30	-	TRBJ2-1	TGTGCCTGGAGTGTACTAGCGGGGGATAGCTCCTACAATGAGCAGTTCTTC	CAWSVLAGDSSYNEQFF
TRBD1	13	TRBV27	-	TRBJ1-2	TGTGCCAGCAGTCTCGGAACAGGGGTTGGCTACACCTTC	CASSLGTGVGYTF
TRBD2	16	TRBV6-2/TRBV6-3	-	TRBJ2-7	TGTGCCAGCAGTTACGCGCTAGCGGGAGGAACGGACGAGCAGTACTTC	CASSYALAGGTDEQYF
TRBD1	16	TRBV9	once	TRBJ2-1	TGTGCCAGCAGCGTAGCCCTCCGACAGGGGGCGGATGAGCAGTTCTTC	CASSVALRQGADEQFF
TRBD2	16	TRBV7-2	-	TRBJ2-5	TGTGCCAGCAGCTTCCCCGGACTAGCGGGACAAGAGACCCAGTACTTC	CASSFPGLAGQETQYF
TRBD2	13	TRBV19	-	TRBJ2-5	TGTGCCAGTAGTTCCCGGGGGGGAGAGACCCAGTACTTC	CASSSRGGETQYF
TRBD1	12	TRBV29-1	-	TRBJ1-2	TGCAGCGTTCTGGCAGGGGGCTATGGCTACACCTTC	CSVLAGGYGYTF
TRBD1	15	TRBV28	few	TRBJ2-2	TGTGCCAGCAGTCCCTCCGGACAGGGAATCGGGGAGCTGTTTTTT	CASSPSGQGIGELFF
-	15	TRBV18	-	TRBJ2-1	TGTGCCAGCTCACCATTCGGGGGGCCTTACAATGAGCAGTTCTTC	CASSPFGGPYNEQFF
-	15	TRBV18	-	TRBJ2-1	TGTGCCAGCTCACCACCGGCCTTCTCCTACAATGAGCAGTTCTTC	CASSPPAFSYNEQFF
-	15	TRBV4-3	-	TRBJ2-3	TGCGCCAGCAGCCTCCGGGACAACCCCCGGGATACGCAGTATTTT	CASSLRDNPRDTQYF
TRBD1	11	TRBV18	-	TRBJ2-6	TGTGCCAGCTCACCAGGGACAGGGATGACTTTC	CASSPGTGMTF
-	14	TRBV4-3	-	TRBJ1-2	TGCGCCAGCAGCCAAGATCACGCGGGATATGGCTACACCTTC	CASSQDHAGYGYTF
TRBD2	14	TRBV6-6	-	TRBJ2-1	TGTGCCAGCAGCACTAGCGGGGGGGCAAGGGAGCAGTTCTTC	CASSTSGGAREQFF
-	15	TRBV27	-	TRBJ1-3	TGTGCCACATACCGTACAGGGTTAGATAGAAACACCATATATTTT	CATYRTGLDRNTIYF
TRBD2	16	TRBV7-8	-	TRBJ2-3	TGTGCCAGCAGCTTAGGGGCTAGCGGAGGCACAGATACGCAGTATTTT	CASSLGASGGTDTQYF
-	14	TRBV15	-	TRBJ2-7	TGTGCCACCAGCAGAACAGGGAGTACCTACGAGCAGTACTTC	CATSRTGSTYEQYF
-	13	TRBV7-9	few	TRBJ2-5	TGTGCCAGCAGCTTTAGTACCGGGGAGACCCAGTACTTC	CASSFSTGETQYF